This TCR beta chain was identified during a study of T cell responses to AZD1222 COVID-19 vaccine. Regarding the study as a whole: The study found Spike-specific TCR breadth and depth rose after two AZD1222 doses.

Whether given at about 4 or about 12 weeks, second doses were pooled. About this clone: Its antigen is not identified.

CDR3 length: 13 amino acids. Germline-derived CDR1 and CDR2 are SEHNR and FQNEAQ (reference sequence). V lost 5 bases and J 3 bases, leaving 11 bases between the germline ends. TCRdb's copy holds only in-frame clones and misses some; the assay was immunoSEQ multiplex PCR. Here the sample spans more than 150,000 clones, about 90% being singletons. This receptor was obtained from an adult who received the AZD1222 COVID-19 vaccine. The chain carries TRBV7-9 and TRBJ2-7; possibly TRBD2 for D (6 bases). This specimen consisted of peripheral blood, obtained 28 days after the second AZD1222 dose. Written as DNA, the CDR3 is TGTGCCAGCAGCCGGGTCGGGGGCTACGAGCAGTACTTC. It codes for CASSRVGGYEQYF.